The 10 T cell receptor beta chains below all came from one sample that was sequenced in a study of immune evolution from preneoplasia to lung adenocarcinoma. Measured with immunoSEQ multiplex PCR; TCRdb has only the in-frame clones, and not every one. The sample records about 6,300 clones, approximately 88% being singletons. Material for sequencing was FFPE lung adenocarcinoma in situ tissue. All receptors come from an older donor with lung adenocarcinoma.

This sequence joins TRBV7-9 and TRBJ1-1, with no clear D. CDR1 is SEHNR, CDR2 FQNEAQ, per germline (reference sequence). Trimming took off 8 bases at V and 3 bases at J, with 7 bases between the two ends. The CDR3 is 11 residues long. The CDR3 protein is CASPEDTEAFF. The CDR3 coding sequence is TGTGCCAGCCCGGAAGACACTGAAGCTTTCTTT.

The chain links TRBV10-3 to TRBJ1-3; D is unresolved. The germline CDR1 and CDR2 sequences are ENHRY and SYGVKD. The V gene lost 2 bases and the J gene lost 0 bases, with 5 bases spanning the gap. The CDR3 length is 14 residues. The CDR3 DNA follows: TGTGCCATCAGTGAGCCGTTCTCTGGAAACACCATATATTTT. This gives the protein CAISEPFSGNTIYF.

The chain has TRBV7-9 and TRBJ1-2; D unresolved. The CDR3 length is 13 residues. V lost 2 bases to trimming and J lost 2 bases, with 6 bases between them. Germline V gives CDR1 SEHNR, CDR2 FQNEAQ (reference sequence). Written as DNA, the CDR3 is TGTGCCAGCAGCTTACAGGAAAACTATGGCTACACCTTC. This translates into CASSLQENYGYTF. Full variable domain (rest looked up from reference TRBV7-9 and TRBJ1-2): DTGVSQNPRHKITKRGQNVTFRCDPISEHNRLYWYRQTLGQGPEFLTYFQNEAQLEKSRLLSDRFSAERPKGSFSTLEIQRTEQGDSAMYLCASSLQENYGYTFGSGTRLTVV.

This rearrangement joins TRBV5-1 to TRBJ2-1, with 9 bases that match TRBD1. The germline gives CDR1 SGHRS, CDR2 YFSETQ. CDR3 length: 14 residues. V lost 3 bases, J lost 6 bases, and 4 bases stayed unmatched. The CDR3 nucleotides read TGCGCCAGCAGCTGGACAGGGGTTGGCAATGAGCAGTTCTTC. This gives the protein CASSWTGVGNEQFF.

This sequence joins TRBV4-1 and TRBJ2-1, with D unresolved. V was cut by 1 base and J by 0 bases, with 10 bases left in between. Germline values: CDR1 MGHRA, CDR2 YSYEKL. There are 16 residues in the CDR3. CDR3 amino acids: CASSQAAPSSYNEQFF. CDR3 nucleotide sequence: TGCGCCAGCAGCCAAGCGGCGCCGAGCTCCTACAATGAGCAGTTCTTC.

As for this clone: The sample carries other DNA sequences with the same CDR3. V gene TRBV30 combines with J gene TRBJ2-3, with D hard to call. V gave up 5 bases and J gave up 6 bases, with 6 bases separating them. Germline lookup yields CDR1 GTSNPN and CDR2 SVGIG (reference sequence). The CDR3 runs to 10 residues. CDR3 sequence reads: CAWGLDTQYF. CDR3 in DNA: TGTGCCTGGGGGCTGGATACGCAGTATTTT.

This clone was recorded a few times. The chain has TRBV5-5 and TRBJ2-7; TRBD1 matches 11 bases. Germline V gene sequence: CDR1 SGHKS, CDR2 YYEKEE (reference sequence). Trimming cost V 3 bases and J 5 bases; bases outside gene matches: 7. This CDR3 comprises 15 residues. CDR3 region: CASSSSGTGGHEQYF. In DNA, the CDR3 is TGTGCCAGCAGCTCGTCCGGGACAGGGGGACACGAGCAGTACTTC.

The chain combines TRBV2 with TRBJ2-7, with D possibly being TRBD1 or TRBD2 (6 bases each). CDR1 SNHLY and CDR2 FYNNEI come from the germline V gene. The CDR3 is made up of 13 amino acids. With 6 bases removed from V and 2 bases from J, the gap between germline ends came to 11 bases. Written as DNA, the CDR3 is TGTGCCAGCAGGAGGGGGGATACCTACGAGCAGTACTTC. Encoded protein: CASRRGDTYEQYF. Complete variable domain (other parts from reference TRBV2 and TRBJ2-7): EPEVTQTPSHQVTQMGQEVILRCVPISNHLYFYWYRQILGQKVEFLVSFYNNEISEKSEIFDDQFSVERPDGSNFTLKIRSTKLEDSAMYFCASRRGDTYEQYFGPGTRLTVT.

This rearrangement joins TRBV30 to TRBJ1-4, with D hard to call. The CDR3 runs 13 residues. Trimming removed 3 bases from V and 7 bases from J, with 12 bases in between. Germline V lookup: CDR1 GTSNPN, CDR2 SVGIG (reference sequence). The CDR3 DNA reads TGTGCCTGGAGGTCATCCGGGCGTGAAAAACTGTTTTTT. Its translation: CAWRSSGREKLFF.

The rearrangement joins TRBV9 to TRBJ2-1; D ambiguous. V lost 0 bases, J lost 11 bases, and 18 bases lay in between. Germline V gene lookup returns CDR1 SGDLS and CDR2 YYNGEE. The CDR3 runs 15 residues. CDR3 DNA: TGTGCCAGCAGCGTAGGGAGCAACTCAAAGGGTAAGCAGTTCTTC. This gives the protein CASSVGSNSKGKQFF.